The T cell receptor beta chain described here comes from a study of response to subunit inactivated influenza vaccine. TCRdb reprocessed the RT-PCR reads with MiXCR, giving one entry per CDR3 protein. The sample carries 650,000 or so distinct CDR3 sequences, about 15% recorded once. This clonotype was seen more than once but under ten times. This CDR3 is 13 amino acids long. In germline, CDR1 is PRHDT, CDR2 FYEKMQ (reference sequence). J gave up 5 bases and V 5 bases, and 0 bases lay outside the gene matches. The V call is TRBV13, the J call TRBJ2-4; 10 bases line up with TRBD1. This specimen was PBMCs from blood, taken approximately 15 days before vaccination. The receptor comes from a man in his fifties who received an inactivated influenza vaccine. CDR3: CASSGQGENIQYF. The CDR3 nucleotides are TGTGCCAGCAGCGGACAGGGGGAAAACATTCAGTACTTC.